This TCR beta chain was captured by sequencing in a study of lymphopenia after photon versus proton radiotherapy. Findings of the study overall: Under photons, naive T cells and diversity fell while effector/memory populations rose. Post-nadir TCR diversity decline inversely tracked overall survival among those who died. Only patients who died were analyzed for survival; proton advantage is unproven. After lymphocyte nadir, photon-treated repertoires showed oligoclonal expansion, especially CD8+ Temra.

This CDR3 spans 15 amino acids. The V gene's germline CDR1 is LGHNA and CDR2 YNFKEQ. Trimming removed 0 bases from V and 1 base from J, with 9 bases in between. On this clone itself: The antigen is unknown.

Method: immunoSEQ multiplex PCR; TCRdb's copy keeps in-frame clones and lacks some. The table shows about 39,000 clones, with more than 85% occurring only once. This chain links TRBV4-2 with TRBJ1-2; D is possibly TRBD1 (5 bases). This receptor was obtained from a man aged 55 to 70 with cholangiocarcinoma. Material: peripheral blood, obtained from a patient treated with photon-based radiotherapy. CDR3 bases: TGTGCCAGCAGCCAAGAATTGGGGGATAACTATGGCTACACCTTC. This gives the protein CASSQELGDNYGYTF.